This T cell receptor beta chain was sequenced during a study of STAT5B mutations in CD4+ large granular lymphocyte leukemia (dated by TCRdb to the early 2020s). About the investigation overall: Among healthy controls, the CDR3 'QG' motif was associated with a particular HLA allele. Flow cytometry performed on FACSCanto II or FACSVerse showed that the purified fractions had more than 95% purity among lymphocytes. The study compared the TCRbeta repertoires of patients with CD4+ T-cell large granular lymphocyte leukemia against those of healthy blood donors. Summary of the overall study and its limitations: Enrichment of TRBV06-family usage was observed among the top patient clones (8/27) relative to healthy controls (2/35). The main leukemic clonotypes were found to be private to each patient, although about 25% of the main leukemic clonotypes were detected at low frequency in the non-leukemic repertoires of other patients. Compared with healthy CD4+ repertoires, CD4-sorted patient repertoires appeared more clonal, and this difference remained even after the putative leukemic clones were removed. Data were not HLA-matched; higher clonality in CD4+ versus CD8+ T-LGLL could reflect the relatively small sample size.

The immunoSEQ assay at survey resolution was applied to genomic DNA for sequencing of TCRbeta rearrangements. The authors processed their data as follows. In the TCR sequencing data, the lowest productive clonotype frequency that could be detected was 2.59 x 10-5. Only productive TCRbeta rearrangements, meaning sequences that were complete and in-frame, were kept for the analyses. Simpson clonality, calculated in the immunoSEQ Analyzer version 3.0, was used as the measure of sample clonality. Based on frequency, clones were grouped as very rare, small, medium, large (1-20%) or hyperexpanded (>20%). Generation probabilities were estimated with OLGA 1.2.3, V-gene circos plots were made with VDJtools, specificities were looked up in VDJdb, and CDR3 motifs were identified with GLIPH. Here the immuneACCESS table is served through TCRdb, limited to in-frame sequences with V and J called. Missing clones are a known gap in these copies; in checked studies unresolved V genes cover under half, and the rest lacks a known reason. That table supplies the V and J calls and clone size; D and trimming were determined from the DNA. Present in this sample are around 48,000 clones, 70% of which were seen just once. Jointly, the top ten make up about 1.5% of the sample.

In this sample, this clone turned up a few times. What antigen it recognizes has not been identified. Base qualities are not at hand, and no much larger clone is one base apart. CDR1 and CDR2 are read off the germline V gene (reference sequence) as PRHDT and FYEKMQ. V is reduced by 0 bases and J by 3 bases, leaving a spacing of 6 bases between them. The CDR3 sequence holds 14 residues, the cysteine and phenylalanine included. Here the CDR3 DNA is all that survives: 42 bases in frame from base 1. The healthy control group was made up of 37 blood donors, and the Finnish Red Cross blood service supplied their buffy coats. All TCR-sequenced material derived from peripheral blood: patient blood samples and healthy donor buffy coats. Ficoll-Hypaque gradient centrifugation was used to isolate peripheral blood mononuclear cells. Magnetic purification was used to isolate CD4+ cells from the buffy coats of the healthy controls. Genomic DNA was extracted using the Gentra Puregene Cell and Tissue kit, and a Qubit 2.0 fluorometer was used to quantify it.

Recombination joined TRBV13 with TRBJ1-5; TRBD1 is perhaps the D gene, given 5 matching bases. The sequence was obtained from a human donor in good health. Sequencing used CD4+ T cells from blood buffy coats. Here is the DNA: TGTGCCAGCAGCTTAGGGGGGCTCAATCAGCCCCAGCATTTT. Protein translation: CASSLGGLNQPQHF.